This TCR beta chain was found in a study of shared clonotypes between healthy human individuals. Study-wide results and caveats: The study sampled only blood, and tissue repertoires likely differ.

For each subset, genomic DNA was distributed in equal portions over several immunoSEQ plates. Produced via immunoSEQ multiplex PCR; TCRdb's table is partial and in-frame only. The sample shows hundreds of thousands of clones, around 77% of them seen only once. For this clone: Its antigen is still unknown.

This TCR was recovered from a woman aged 40 to 50 in good health. Some clones in this sample may be carry-over from other donors' samples. Sequenced material: PBMCs.

CDR3 bases: TGTGCCATCAGTGCCGAACTAGCGGGAGGAGGAAAGACCCAGTACTTC. Translated: CAISAELAGGGKTQYF. The J gene is TRBJ2-5, the V gene TRBV10-3; 12 bases line up with TRBD2. In germline, CDR1 is ENHRY, CDR2 SYGVKD. The CDR3 runs to 16 residues. V lost 4 bases, J lost 6 bases, and 9 bases stayed unmatched.